This is a list of T cell receptor beta chains from one sample in a study of post-analysis software for immune sequencing data. Via MiXCR, TCRdb re-called the PCR reads, giving one row per CDR3 protein. The sample holds hundreds of thousands of distinct CDR3 sequences; around 40% are singletons and the top ten take around an eighth. The sequencing sample was made of blood. These receptors were taken from a girl aged 10-17 years with multiple sclerosis. CDR3s include the opening cysteine and the closing phenylalanine or tryptophan. D genes are given only for firm matches. Size is stated for part of the rows, as once, few or many counts, or as a class when the clone is expanded.

v_call: TRBV12-3/TRBV12-4; d_call: TRBD1; j_call: TRBJ1-2; clone_size: few; cdr3_nt: TGTGCCAGCAGGTTCCCAGGGGGCTATGGCTACACCTTC; cdr3_aa: CASRFPGGYGYTF
v_call: TRBV4-1; d_call: TRBD1; j_call: TRBJ1-4; clone_size: -; cdr3_nt: TGCGCCAGCACCCTAAGGGGACAGGGGATTCGAATGGATGAAAAACTGTTTTTT; cdr3_aa: CASTLRGQGIRMDEKLFF
v_call: TRBV5-1; d_call: -; j_call: TRBJ1-2; clone_size: few; cdr3_nt: TGCGCCAGCAGCTTAAAAGAACAGATCAACCTATATGGCTACACCTTC; cdr3_aa: CASSLKEQINLYGYTF
v_call: TRBV27; d_call: -; j_call: TRBJ1-2; clone_size: -; cdr3_nt: TGTGCCAGCAGCAGGGGCGGACCCTCGTATGGTGGCTACACCTTC; cdr3_aa: CASSRGGPSYGGYTF
v_call: TRBV12-3/TRBV12-4; d_call: -; j_call: TRBJ2-3; clone_size: few; cdr3_nt: TGTGCCAGCAGTTTGTATGGCAGAGAAACTAGCACAGATACGCAGTATTTT; cdr3_aa: CASSLYGRETSTDTQYF
v_call: TRBV7-2; d_call: -; j_call: TRBJ2-1; clone_size: -; cdr3_nt: TGTGCCAGCACCATAGAGTCCCGCTCCTACAATGAGCAGTTCTTC; cdr3_aa: CASTIESRSYNEQFF
v_call: TRBV29-1; d_call: -; j_call: TRBJ1-2; clone_size: -; cdr3_nt: TGCAGCGTTGCTTGGGGTGACTATGGCTACACCTTC; cdr3_aa: CSVAWGDYGYTF
v_call: TRBV11-2; d_call: -; j_call: TRBJ1-2; clone_size: -; cdr3_nt: TGTGCCAGCAGCTTAGATTTCGCAACTAACTATGGCTACACCTTC; cdr3_aa: CASSLDFATNYGYTF
v_call: TRBV10-3; d_call: TRBD1; j_call: TRBJ2-1; clone_size: few; cdr3_nt: TGTGCCATCAGTGAGTCGACAGGGTCCAATGAGCAGTTCTTC; cdr3_aa: CAISESTGSNEQFF
v_call: TRBV28; d_call: -; j_call: TRBJ2-6; clone_size: -; cdr3_nt: TGTGCCAGCAGTTTTATCACCTCTGGGGCCAACGTCCTGACTTTC; cdr3_aa: CASSFITSGANVLTF
v_call: TRBV20-1; d_call: -; j_call: TRBJ1-2; clone_size: few; cdr3_nt: TGCAGTGCTAGAATTACCCGCTACTATGGCTACACCTTC; cdr3_aa: CSARITRYYGYTF
v_call: TRBV7-2; d_call: -; j_call: TRBJ2-7; clone_size: -; cdr3_nt: TGTGCCAGCAGCTCGACTAGTACGAGCTCCTACGAGCAGTACTTC; cdr3_aa: CASSSTSTSSYEQYF
v_call: TRBV29-1; d_call: -; j_call: TRBJ1-2; clone_size: few; cdr3_nt: TGCAGCGTCCAAGGGGGTTTCGAGGGCTACACCTTC; cdr3_aa: CSVQGGFEGYTF
v_call: TRBV10-3; d_call: -; j_call: TRBJ2-7; clone_size: -; cdr3_nt: TGTGCCATCAGTGAGTCGGGCCGCCGATACGAGCAGTACTTC; cdr3_aa: CAISESGRRYEQYF
v_call: TRBV20-1; d_call: TRBD1; j_call: TRBJ1-2; clone_size: few; cdr3_nt: TGCAGTGCTAGAATCCCAGGGACAGATGGCTACACCTTC; cdr3_aa: CSARIPGTDGYTF
v_call: TRBV5-1; d_call: -; j_call: TRBJ2-1; clone_size: -; cdr3_nt: TGCGCCAGCAGCTCGGGACTCCTTGAGCAGTTCTTC; cdr3_aa: CASSSGLLEQFF
v_call: TRBV28; d_call: -; j_call: TRBJ1-4; clone_size: -; cdr3_nt: TGTGCCAGCAGTTTACATTCGGCGGTTAATGAAAAACTGTTTTTT; cdr3_aa: CASSLHSAVNEKLFF
v_call: TRBV3-1; d_call: -; j_call: TRBJ1-1; clone_size: -; cdr3_nt: TGTGCCAGCAGCCAAGTGAGGAACACTGAAGCTTTCTTT; cdr3_aa: CASSQVRNTEAFF
v_call: TRBV20-1; d_call: -; j_call: TRBJ1-5; clone_size: -; cdr3_nt: TGCAGTGCTAGAGATCTAAGCAATCAGCCCCAGCATTTT; cdr3_aa: CSARDLSNQPQHF
v_call: TRBV20-1; d_call: -; j_call: TRBJ2-1; clone_size: -; cdr3_nt: TGCAGTGCTAGACCCGGTTTTGCGGATCCCTACAATGAGCAGTTCTTC; cdr3_aa: CSARPGFADPYNEQFF
v_call: TRBV20-1; d_call: TRBD2; j_call: TRBJ2-5; clone_size: -; cdr3_nt: TGCAGTGCTAGTGCGACTAGCGGGAGGGGCGGGGAGACCCAGTACTTC; cdr3_aa: CSASATSGRGGETQYF
v_call: TRBV21-1; d_call: -; j_call: TRBJ1-4; clone_size: once; cdr3_nt: TGTGCCAGCAATGGCCCTAGAAATGAAAAACTGTTTTTT; cdr3_aa: CASNGPRNEKLFF
v_call: TRBV20-1; d_call: TRBD1; j_call: TRBJ1-5; clone_size: few; cdr3_nt: TGCAGTGCTAGACTTCCTGGACAGGGCGGCAATCAGCCCCAGCATTTT; cdr3_aa: CSARLPGQGGNQPQHF
v_call: TRBV24-1; d_call: -; j_call: TRBJ2-7; clone_size: -; cdr3_nt: TGTGCCACCAGTGAAGGGGGCTCCTACGAGCAGTACTTC; cdr3_aa: CATSEGGSYEQYF